The source of this T cell receptor (beta chain) is a study of T cell responses to AZD1222 COVID-19 vaccine. The CDR3 totals 15 residues. Germline V CDR1 and CDR2: LNHDA, SQIVND (reference sequence). With 7 bases removed from V and 1 base from J, the gap between germline ends came to 11 bases. Generated by immunoSEQ multiplex PCR, the TCRdb table keeps only in-frame clones and is missing some. The sample comprises 45,000 to 65,000 clones, over 80% of which are singletons, and 14% to 15% rests with the top ten. This clonotype was obtained from an adult in good health. The rearrangement joins TRBV19 to TRBJ2-6; a possible D gene is TRBD2 (5 bases). The sequencing here drew on peripheral blood, taken on day 0 of AZD1222 vaccination. The CDR3 is CASKPSTSGANVLTF. The CDR3 bases are TGTGCCAGTAAACCTAGCACATCTGGGGCCAACGTCCTGACTTTC.